One and the same sample provided the 10 T cell receptor beta chains below, sequenced in a study of shared clonotypes between healthy human individuals. Naive-designated CD8 cells lacked CD45RO, were positively enriched for CCR7, and omitted terminally differentiated effector memory CD45RA+ cells. Data came from immunoSEQ multiplex PCR; TCRdb stores just in-frame clones and leaves some out. Of about 2.2 million clones listed, 93% are singletons. Sequencing was performed on naive CD8+ T cells from PBMCs. The receptors here all came from a man aged 18 to 30 in good health. Some clones in this sample may be carry-over from other donors' samples.

The rearrangement uses TRBV28 and TRBJ2-7; the D is unclear. The CDR3 runs to 13 residues. V was trimmed by 5 bases and J by 3 bases, leaving 11 bases between them. Germline V gene lookup returns CDR1 MDHEN and CDR2 SYDVKM. The CDR3 DNA reads TGTGCCAGCAGTCCCCCCAGTCTCTACGAGCAGTACTTC. It yields the protein CASSPPSLYEQYF.

CDR3 in amino acids: CASSQVSIEHGYTF. The CDR3 bases are TGTGCCAGCAGCCAAGTGTCCATAGAACATGGCTACACCTTC. This chain joins TRBV4-2 and TRBJ1-2; D gene uncertain. The germline V gene encodes CDR1 LGHNA and CDR2 YNFKEQ. CDR3 size: 14 residues. Trimming took off 1 base at V and 6 bases at J, with 12 bases between the two ends.

The gene calls are TRBV18 and TRBJ1-1; 7 bases agree with TRBD1. This CDR3 is built from 16 residues. Germline CDR1 is KGHSH and CDR2 is LQKENI. The junction had 11 bases not matched to a gene; V was cut back by 3 bases and J by 4 bases. The DNA of the CDR3 is TGTGCCAGCTCACCGCGACCGGCAGGGGGACGCACTGAAGCTTTCTTT. This sequence encodes CASSPRPAGGRTEAFF.

The chain recombines TRBV19 with TRBJ2-7; TRBD2 agrees at 8 bases. The germline V gene has CDR1 LNHDA and CDR2 SQIVND (reference sequence). The junction had 12 bases not matched to a gene; V was cut back by 3 bases and J by 5 bases. The length of the CDR3 is 16 residues. CDR3 sequence reads: CASSIYGTRIFHEQYF. CDR3 in DNA: TGTGCCAGTAGTATTTACGGGACTAGGATTTTTCACGAGCAGTACTTC.

Concerning this clone: Distinct nucleotide sequences in the sample also encode this CDR3. This chain links TRBV5-4 with TRBJ1-4, with D possibly being TRBD1 (5 bases). The CDR3 extends over 16 amino acids. Germline V gene lookup returns CDR1 SGHNT and CDR2 YYREEE (reference sequence). Trimming shortened V by 0 bases and J by 2 bases, and 11 bases separated the two germline ends. The CDR3 DNA sequence: TGTGCCAGCAGCTTGGGGCAGGGTGGGACTAATGAAAAACTGTTTTTT. Its protein is CASSLGQGGTNEKLFF.

The chain is built from TRBV29-1 and TRBJ2-1; a possible D gene is TRBD1 (6 bases). CDR1 SQVTM and CDR2 ANQGSEA come from the germline V gene. V shed 2 bases and J shed 6 bases, with 23 bases lying between them. CDR3 length: 17 amino acids. CDR3 nucleotides: TGCAGCGTTGAACGGGCCCGACAGGTGAAGGCGACCAATGAGCAGTTCTTC. Translating it yields CSVERARQVKATNEQFF.

The chain has TRBV28 and TRBJ2-7, with no clear D. Trimming pared 7 bases from V and 2 bases from J, leaving 15 bases between. Looked up from germline, CDR1 is MDHEN and CDR2 is SYDVKM. The CDR3 runs 14 residues. The CDR3 loop reads CASIPLGRTYEQYF. The CDR3 bases are TGTGCCAGCATCCCCCTTGGACGGACCTACGAGCAGTACTTC.

This chain uses TRBV10-3 with TRBJ2-1; 7 bases fit TRBD2. Germline values: CDR1 ENHRY, CDR2 SYGVKD. The trim removed 7 bases at V and 7 bases at J, leaving 10 bases unmatched. There are 14 residues in the CDR3. CDR3 nucleotides: TGTGCCATCATGGGGGGGGAGGGCCGAAATGAGCAGTTCTTC. It translates to CAIMGGEGRNEQFF.

V and J are TRBV7-3 and TRBJ2-6, with D perhaps matching TRBD2 (5 bases). This CDR3 comprises 12 residues. From germline, CDR1 is SGHTA and CDR2 FQGTGA. The V end lost 0 bases, the J end lost 15 bases, and 9 bases lay between the germline ends. The CDR3 loop is CASSLTGEDLTF. The CDR3 nucleotides are TGTGCCAGCAGCTTAACGGGAGAGGACCTGACTTTC. Complete variable domain (other parts from reference TRBV7-3 and TRBJ2-6): GAGVSQTPSNKVTEKGKYVELRCDPISGHTALYWYRQSLGQGPEFLIYFQGTGAADDSGLPNDRFFAVRPEGSVSTLKIQRTERGDSAVYLCASSLTGEDLTFGAGSRLTVL.

The V and J genes are TRBV27 and TRBJ1-1; D is possibly TRBD1 (5 bases). The CDR3 sequence is 16 residues long. Germline-derived CDR1 and CDR2 are MNHEY and SMNVEV (reference sequence). The V end lost 6 bases, the J end lost 1 base, and 18 bases lay between the germline ends. CDR3 DNA: TGTGCCAGCAGATCGACACATTACAGGTGGAACACTGAAGCTTTCTTT. This codes for CASRSTHYRWNTEAFF.